The rows below give T cell receptor beta chains drawn from one sample of a study of shared clonotypes between healthy human individuals. Using immunoSEQ multiplex PCR, the repertoire was profiled, and TCRdb retains in-frame clones only, with some absent. The repertoire holds 2 million to 2.5 million clones, with 90% to 97% as singletons. Material: naive CD4+ T cells sorted from blood. All receptors derive from a young man in good health. Both conserved end residues are part of each CDR3. The D gene is left open where the match is weak. Clone size is given for some rows only: seen once, a few or many times, or a class if the clone is expanded.

J	D	V	size	CDR3	DNA
TRBJ1-6	.	TRBV7-6	.	CASSLRPAGLNSPLHF	TGTGCCAGCAGCTTAAGACCGGCAGGCCTCAATTCACCCCTCCACTTT
TRBJ2-7	TRBD1	TRBV7-2	.	CASSSTGTAKSKQYF	TGTGCCAGCAGCTCCACCGGGACAGCCAAGAGCAAGCAGTACTTC
TRBJ2-1	TRBD2	TRBV12-5	.	CASGLVLTAYGTSGGERNEQFF	TGTGCTAGTGGTTTGGTACTCACAGCCTATGGGACTAGCGGAGGGGAGCGCAATGAGCAGTTCTTC
TRBJ2-1	TRBD1	TRBV5-1	.	CASSSGTGNYNEQFF	TGCGCCAGCAGCTCCGGGACAGGGAACTACAATGAGCAGTTCTTC
TRBJ2-2	TRBD2	TRBV4-1	.	CASSQDSGTSSFGELFF	TGCGCCAGCAGCCAAGATTCCGGGACTAGCAGTTTCGGGGAGCTGTTTTTT
TRBJ2-2	TRBD2	TRBV5-1	.	CASSSSGGDTGELFF	TGCGCCAGCAGCTCCAGCGGGGGCGACACCGGGGAGCTGTTTTTT
TRBJ1-4	.	TRBV19	once	CASTRDIHEKLFF	TGTGCCAGTACCCGGGACATCCATGAAAAACTGTTTTTT
TRBJ1-2	TRBD1	TRBV28	.	CASSLGTVHGYTF	TGTGCCAGCAGTCTGGGGACAGTTCATGGCTACACCTTC
TRBJ2-7	.	TRBV19	.	CASSTTWRSSEQYF	TGTGCCAGTAGTACAACGTGGCGGTCATCCGAGCAGTACTTC
TRBJ1-4	.	TRBV7-6	.	CASSLAAGVNEKLFF	TGTGCCAGCAGCTTAGCGGCAGGAGTTAATGAAAAACTGTTTTTT
TRBJ1-5	TRBD1	TRBV12-5	.	CASGTGTGFPGQPQHF	TGTGCTAGTGGTACCGGGACAGGGTTCCCCGGTCAGCCCCAGCATTTT
TRBJ2-6	.	TRBV27	.	CASTDGVGANVLTF	TGTGCCAGCACCGATGGAGTTGGGGCCAACGTCCTGACTTTC
TRBJ2-5	TRBD2	TRBV30	once	CAWTQTQTSGRVFQETQYF	TGTGCCTGGACCCAAACTCAGACTAGCGGGAGGGTATTCCAAGAGACCCAGTACTTC
TRBJ2-1	.	TRBV2	.	CASSDQGPPYNEQFF	TGTGCCAGCAGTGATCAGGGACCTCCCTACAATGAGCAGTTCTTC
TRBJ1-2	TRBD1	TRBV27	once	CASSLTGGFNYYGYTF	TGTGCCAGCAGTTTAACAGGGGGCTTTAACTACTATGGCTACACCTTC
TRBJ1-2	.	TRBV4-1	.	CASSQGTQGNYGYTF	TGCGCCAGCAGCCAAGGGACCCAGGGCAACTATGGCTACACCTTC
TRBJ2-6	.	TRBV5-6	.	CASSRGPGANVLTF	TGTGCCAGCAGCCGGGGCCCTGGGGCCAACGTCCTGACTTTC
TRBJ2-2	.	TRBV7-8	.	CASSLTRTFPNTGELFF	TGTGCCAGCAGCTTAACTCGGACCTTCCCGAACACCGGGGAGCTGTTTTTT
TRBJ1-2	.	TRBV29-1	.	CSVAGWSGAIYGYTF	TGCAGCGTTGCAGGTTGGTCGGGGGCGATCTATGGCTACACCTTC
TRBJ2-5	TRBD2	TRBV15	.	CATSPRTSGGHRSAQETQYF	TGTGCCACCAGCCCCCGGACTAGCGGGGGGCATCGGAGTGCCCAAGAGACCCAGTACTTC
TRBJ1-2	TRBD1	TRBV13	.	CASSFRGLGYGYTF	TGTGCCAGCAGCTTCAGGGGGCTAGGGTATGGCTACACCTTC
TRBJ1-2	.	TRBV30	.	CAWSLAAFPNDGYTF	TGTGCCTGGAGCTTAGCGGCCTTTCCTAATGATGGCTACACCTTC
TRBJ2-7	TRBD2	TRBV5-1	.	CASSRTSGPAYEQYF	TGCGCCAGCAGCCGGACTAGCGGGCCCGCCTACGAGCAGTACTTC
TRBJ1-2	.	TRBV30	.	CAWSPMGAEGYTF	TGTGCCTGGAGTCCAATGGGGGCGGAAGGCTACACCTTC
TRBJ1-1	.	TRBV28	.	CASSPNRSGAFF	TGTGCCAGCAGTCCCAACAGGAGTGGGGCTTTCTTT
TRBJ2-2	TRBD1	TRBV28	.	CASSLEGANTGELFF	TGTGCCAGCAGTTTAGAGGGGGCCAACACCGGGGAGCTGTTTTTT
TRBJ1-1	.	TRBV6-5	.	CASSYSRNTEAFF	TGTGCCAGCAGTTATTCCAGGAACACTGAAGCTTTCTTT
TRBJ1-4	.	TRBV5-1	.	CASSLGGARSNEKLFF	TGCGCCAGCAGCTTAGGGGGGGCCCGCTCTAATGAAAAACTGTTTTTT
TRBJ2-3	TRBD2	TRBV10-3	.	CAISELAGATDTQYF	TGTGCCATCAGTGAATTAGCGGGGGCCACAGATACGCAGTATTTT
TRBJ1-1	.	TRBV6-5	once	CASSYGENTEAFF	TGTGCCAGCTCCTATGGGGAGAACACTGAAGCTTTCTTT
TRBJ2-1	.	TRBV5-4	.	CASSRDAIGGGSYNEQFF	TGTGCCAGCAGCCGCGACGCCATCGGAGGGGGCTCCTACAATGAGCAGTTCTTC
TRBJ2-7	.	TRBV10-3	.	CAISVDRSYEQYF	TGTGCCATCAGTGTGGACAGATCCTACGAGCAGTACTTC
TRBJ2-1	TRBD1	TRBV28	.	CASSFSFQLGQSSYNEQFF	TGTGCCAGCAGTTTCAGTTTTCAGTTGGGACAGAGCTCCTACAATGAGCAGTTCTTC
TRBJ2-3	TRBD2	TRBV9	once	CASSPRISGRALTDTQYF	TGTGCCAGCAGCCCCCGAATTAGCGGGAGGGCCTTGACAGATACGCAGTATTTT
TRBJ2-2	.	TRBV27	once	CASSSLGGGELFF	TGTGCCAGCAGTTCGCTAGGAGGCGGGGAGCTGTTTTTT
TRBJ2-2	.	TRBV5-4	.	CASSRPGVGTGELFF	TGTGCCAGCAGCCGGCCCGGCGTGGGGACCGGGGAGCTGTTTTTT
TRBJ1-3	.	TRBV9	.	CASRRNPTGAGDTIYF	TGTGCCAGCAGACGCAACCCCACGGGAGCCGGGGACACCATATATTTT
TRBJ1-2	.	TRBV25-1	.	CASRDQGGYGYTF	TGTGCCAGCAGGGACCAGGGTGGGTATGGCTACACCTTC
TRBJ2-5	.	TRBV7-2	once	CASSLLFVAQQETQYF	TGTGCCAGCAGCTTGCTGTTTGTGGCTCAGCAAGAGACCCAGTACTTC
TRBJ2-7	.	TRBV9	.	CASSPGGAISYEQYF	TGTGCCAGCAGCCCCGGTGGGGCGATATCCTACGAGCAGTACTTC
TRBJ2-3	.	TRBV18	.	CASSPRQIPDTQYF	TGTGCCAGCTCACCTCGACAGATCCCAGATACGCAGTATTTT
TRBJ2-3	.	TRBV29-1	.	CSVNRDTDTQYF	TGCAGCGTTAACAGGGACACAGATACGCAGTATTTT
TRBJ1-3	.	TRBV11-2	.	CASSLGTTGNTIYF	TGTGCCAGCAGCTTGGGGACAACTGGAAACACCATATATTTT
TRBJ2-1	.	TRBV6-6	.	CASSQTGTSYNEQFF	TGTGCCAGCAGTCAGACAGGTACCTCTTACAATGAGCAGTTCTTC